This T cell receptor beta chain was profiled in a study of patients and donors after allogeneic stem cell transplantation. TCRdb itself ran the RT-PCR reads through MiXCR, one entry per CDR3 protein. The data show about 960,000 distinct CDR3 sequences, with more than 15% seen just once and 6% held by the top ten. This clonotype has only one observation. V was shortened by 5 bases and J by 5 bases, with 10 bases between the two germline ends. Germline CDR1 KGHDR, CDR2 SFDVKD. The CDR3 spans 13 residues. Sequences were obtained from blood, either unsorted or a sorted T cell fraction (not recorded which). The clonotype originates from a human donor who was either an allogeneic HSCT recipient or a stem cell or donor lymphocyte infusion donor (not recorded which). It is not recorded whose cells these are; they may come from a transplant donor. The chain is built from TRBV24-1 and TRBJ2-3; D is perhaps TRBD1 (6 bases). The CDR3 coding sequence is TGTGCCACCAGTGTGGTACAGGGAGATACGCAGTATTTT. Translated: CATSVVQGDTQYF.